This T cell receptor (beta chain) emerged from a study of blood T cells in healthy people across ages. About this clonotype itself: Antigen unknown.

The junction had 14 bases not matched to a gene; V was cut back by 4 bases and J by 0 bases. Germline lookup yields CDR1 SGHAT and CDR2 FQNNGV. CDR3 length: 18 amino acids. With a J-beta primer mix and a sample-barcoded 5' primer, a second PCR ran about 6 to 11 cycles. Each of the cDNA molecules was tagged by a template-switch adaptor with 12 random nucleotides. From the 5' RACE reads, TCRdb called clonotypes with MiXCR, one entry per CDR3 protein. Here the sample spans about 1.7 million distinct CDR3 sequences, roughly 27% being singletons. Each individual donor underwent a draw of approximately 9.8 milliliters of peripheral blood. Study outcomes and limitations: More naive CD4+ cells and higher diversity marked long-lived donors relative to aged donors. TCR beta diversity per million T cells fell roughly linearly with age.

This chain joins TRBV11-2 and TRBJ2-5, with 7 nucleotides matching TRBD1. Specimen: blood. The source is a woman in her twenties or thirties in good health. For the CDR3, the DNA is TGTGCCAGCAGCTATTATGTGGGGACAGCGAGAAACCAAGAGACCCAGTACTTC. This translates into CASSYYVGTARNQETQYF. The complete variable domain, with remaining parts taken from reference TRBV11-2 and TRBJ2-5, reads EAGVAQSPRYKIIEKRQSVAFWCNPISGHATLYWYQQILGQGPKLLIQFQNNGVVDDSQLPKDRFSAERLKGVDSTLKIQPAKLEDSAVYLCASSYYVGTARNQETQYFGPGTRLLVL.